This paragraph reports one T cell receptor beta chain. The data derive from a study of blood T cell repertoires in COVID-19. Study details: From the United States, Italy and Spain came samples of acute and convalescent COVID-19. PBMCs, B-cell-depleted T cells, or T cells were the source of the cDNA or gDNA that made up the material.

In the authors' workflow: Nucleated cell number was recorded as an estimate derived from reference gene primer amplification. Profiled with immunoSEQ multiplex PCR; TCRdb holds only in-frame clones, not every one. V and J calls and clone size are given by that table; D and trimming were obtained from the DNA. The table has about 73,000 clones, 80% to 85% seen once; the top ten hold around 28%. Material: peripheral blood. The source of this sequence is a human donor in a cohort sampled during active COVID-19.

The CDR3 loop reads CSALGGAGYTF. The DNA of the CDR3 is TGCAGTGCTCTTGGGGGGGCTGGCTACACCTTC. V and J are TRBV20-1 and TRBJ1-2; possible D gene TRBD1, 6 bases. The germline V gene encodes CDR1 DFQATT and CDR2 SNEGSKA (reference sequence). Trimming left V 5 bases short and J 7 bases short, with 11 bases between. The CDR3 totals 11 residues.